The T cell receptor beta chain under discussion was sequenced for a study of neurological immune-mediated disorders. The CDR3 runs 14 residues. Per the germline V gene, CDR1 is DFQATT and CDR2 is SNEGSKA (reference sequence). Each CDR3 protein gets one entry after TCRdb re-called the 5' RACE reads with MiXCR. Among some 46,000 distinct CDR3 sequences listed, around 10% were seen once. This clonotype was observed many times. The chain couples TRBV20-1 to TRBJ2-7; D might be TRBD1 (6 bases). The source of this sequence is a man aged 65-85 years with HTLV-1-associated myelopathy (HAM/TSP). The sequenced sample consisted of PBMCs. For the CDR3, the DNA is TGCAGCCTTCCGCGGCGAGGGGGTAAAGCCGAGCAGTACTTC. Translated: CSLPRRGGKAEQYF.